A single sample is the source of the 4 T cell receptor beta chains below, sequenced in a study of regulatory T cells in long-lasting Graves disease (dated by TCRdb to about 2021). Explained via the paper, the time point label denotes: persistent/refractory GD, antithyroid drugs over 5 years with positive TRAb. RNA was extracted from PBMCs in TRIzol for both TCR sequencing and RNA sequencing. The method behind the library was multiplex PCR. Sequencing was carried out with an Illumina HiSeq 4000. TCR beta libraries were built with iRepertoire HTBI primers and Arm-PCR amplification of CDR3 regions. TCRdb reprocessing: public reads trimmed at Q25 with fastp, clones called with MiXCR, in-frame beta chains kept. Each CDR3 protein gets just one entry, which takes the most common genes and DNA from the rows behind it. In this sample the table shows approximately 400,000 distinct CDR3 sequences, 23% of which occur a single time. The ten largest clones capture approximately 28% of the sample.

Sequenced material: peripheral blood mononuclear cells (PBMCs), taken when the disease was refractory, from a patient treated with antithyroid drugs. These receptors came from a female donor with Graves disease.

This clonotype was detected only a few times. V usage is TRBV6-1 and J usage is TRBJ1-1; 9 nucleotides line up with TRBD1. The J segment lost 9 bases and the V segment lost 2 bases, leaving 10 bases of the junction unmatched. Germline CDR1 is MNHNS and CDR2 is SASEGT. The CDR3 sequence is 15 residues long. Written as DNA, the CDR3 is TGTGCCAGCAGTGAATGGGGACAGGGCTTAGTTAAAGCTTTCTTT. This translates into CASSEWGQGLVKAFF.

The chain links TRBV2 to TRBJ2-7, with 9 bases lining up with TRBD2. After removal of 7 bases from V and 0 bases from J, the junction contained 10 bases not matched to a gene. Germline-derived CDR1 and CDR2 are SNHLY and FYNNEI. This CDR3 spans 16 amino acids. This CDR3 is CASTYSGTSSSYEQYF. CDR3 DNA sequence: TGTGCCAGCACTTATTCCGGGACTAGCTCCTCCTACGAGCAGTACTTC.

This clonotype was counted many times. The rearrangement links TRBV6-1 to TRBJ2-5, with 8 bases lining up with TRBD2. Germline CDR1 reads MNHNS; CDR2 reads SASEGT. The CDR3 length is 15 residues. V shed 7 bases and J 5 bases; nucleotides not matched to a gene: 12. In DNA, the CDR3 is TGTGCCAGCAATACCGAACGGGAGGGCCTCGAGACCCAGTACTTC. This encodes CASNTEREGLETQYF.

The V call is TRBV5-1, the J call TRBJ2-5, with 10 bases fitting TRBD2. V lost 1 base to trimming and J lost 4 bases; unmatched junction nucleotides: 10. The germline V gene has CDR1 SGHRS and CDR2 YFSETQ. The CDR3 spans 17 residues. CDR3 bases: TGCGCCAGCAGCTTGAACCCTCTAGCGGGAGTTACAGAGACCCAGTACTTC. Protein product: CASSLNPLAGVTETQYF.